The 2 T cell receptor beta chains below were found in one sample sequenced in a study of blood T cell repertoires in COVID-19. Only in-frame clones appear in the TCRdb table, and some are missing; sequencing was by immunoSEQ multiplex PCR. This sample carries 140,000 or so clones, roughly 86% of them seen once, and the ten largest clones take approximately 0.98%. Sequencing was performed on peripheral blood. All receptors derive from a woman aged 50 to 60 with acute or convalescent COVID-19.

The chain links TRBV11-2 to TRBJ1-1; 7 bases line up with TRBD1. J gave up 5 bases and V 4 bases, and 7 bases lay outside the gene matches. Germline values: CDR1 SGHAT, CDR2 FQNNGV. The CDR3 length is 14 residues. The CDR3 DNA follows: TGTGCCAGCAGCTCCAGGGGGAGAGGAACTGAAGCTTTCTTT. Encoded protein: CASSSRGRGTEAFF. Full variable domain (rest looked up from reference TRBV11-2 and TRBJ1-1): EAGVAQSPRYKIIEKRQSVAFWCNPISGHATLYWYQQILGQGPKLLIQFQNNGVVDDSQLPKDRFSAERLKGVDSTLKIQPAKLEDSAVYLCASSSRGRGTEAFFGQGTRLTVV.

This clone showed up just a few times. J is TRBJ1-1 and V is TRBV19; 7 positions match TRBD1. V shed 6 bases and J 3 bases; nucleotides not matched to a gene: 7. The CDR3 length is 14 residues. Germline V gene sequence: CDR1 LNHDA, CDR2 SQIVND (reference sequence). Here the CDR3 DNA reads TGTGCCAGTAGAAAACGAGACAGGGACACTGAAGCTTTCTTT. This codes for CASRKRDRDTEAFF.